This paragraph reports one TCR beta chain. No cognate antigen has been identified for it. No base quality values were provided; no much bigger clone lies one nucleotide off. The sample belongs to a study of blood T cell repertoires in COVID-19 (TCRdb year 2020). At the level of the whole study: Samples covering the acute and convalescent phases of COVID-19 were provided by collaborators in the United States, Italy and Spain. The dataset comprised deeply sampled blood TCRbeta repertoires from subjects exposed to, actively infected with, or recovered from COVID-19. HLA class I and class II types, where available, came from metadata supplied by the sample provider rather than from assay-based typing. The sample metadata nearly always contained a de-identified subject ID, COVID-19 status, age in years and sex. The material from the prospective study consisted of cDNA or gDNA derived from T cells, B-cell-depleted T cells, or PBMCs. Samples were obtained from the ongoing ImmuneRACE study (first 160 participants) and from 1,200 or so subjects provided by 6 global collaborators. A freely available public database, intended as a resource for researchers studying the immune response to SARS-CoV-2, is where the repertoires were released.

Each collaborating institution followed its own protocols to collect whole blood in K2EDTA tubes. Collaborator samples were shipped for TCRbeta analysis as frozen whole blood, isolated PBMCs, or DNA extracted from either sample type. TCRbeta CDR3 regions were amplified from genomic DNA by means of the immunoSEQ Assay, a bias-controlled multiplex PCR. Concerning the study's data processing: Nucleated cell counts per sample were estimated from amplification of reference gene primers within the assay. To quantify the absolute abundance of each unique TCRbeta CDR3 rearrangement, sequence reads were collapsed and filtered. For each sample, productive Simpson clonality was calculated as the square root of Simpson's diversity index across productive rearrangements. This is the immuneACCESS table as TCRdb keeps it, with only in-frame sequences that have V and J called. A part of the clones is gone; compared with another copy, unresolved V genes explain less than half, and the rest is unexplained. The V and J calls and clone size were taken over from that table, and D and trimming were inferred from the DNA. This sample holds more than 100,000 clones; over 65% were observed only once. About 5% of the sample belongs to the ten largest clones.

Germline trimming amounts to 0 bases on V and 6 bases on J, with 12 as the count of junction bases outside the gene matches. From the cysteine up to the phenylalanine, the CDR3 has a length of 17 residues. The read is trimmed to its CDR3 DNA, 51 bases read in frame from base 1. From a lookup of the germline V gene, CDR1 and CDR2 are SGDLS and YYNGEE. The investigation overall reported the following: How much clinical and demographic metadata was included differed by source and by participant, and the metadata was provided uncurated.

The sample consisted of peripheral blood. This clonotype was obtained from a woman aged 70-85 years with acute or convalescent COVID-19. The chain links TRBV9 with TRBJ1-2; a stretch of 9 junction bases matches TRBD1. This receptor has the CDR3 CASSVARPGQGSDGYTF. The base sequence is TGTGCCAGCAGCGTAGCTCGGCCGGGACAGGGAAGCGATGGCTACACCTTC.